The source of this T cell receptor (beta chain) is a study of T cell repertoires in cytomegalovirus infection. Overall study context: Public TCR beta signatures marked donors with CMV infection and the matching HLA.

Note on this clonotype: Its antigen remains unknown.

General study findings and limits: Based on cumulative public TCR beta family frequency, carriers of CMV plus the relevant HLA were identified. It was HLA-C-restricted CMV-specific TCR beta clonotypes that dominated the response ex vivo.

In germline, CDR1 is MDHEN, CDR2 SYDVKM. V dropped 11 bases and J dropped 2 bases, with 12 bases sitting between them. The CDR3 contains 12 residues. TCRdb ran MiXCR on the reads and lists one entry per CDR3 protein. Among roughly 140,000 distinct CDR3 sequences listed, roughly a quarter were seen once. The specimen sequenced was PBMCs. This rearrangement joins TRBV28 to TRBJ1-1; possibly TRBD1 for D (6 bases). The TCR was taken from a human donor in good health (CMV status not recorded). Some clones in this sample may be carry-over from other donors' samples. CDR3: CAGGGTNTEAFF. The CDR3 nucleotides are TGTGCCGGGGGAGGGACAAACACTGAAGCTTTCTTT. Full variable domain (rest looked up from reference TRBV28 and TRBJ1-1): DVKVTQSSRYLVKRTGEKVFLECVQDMDHENMFWYRQDPGLGLRLIYFSYDVKMKEKGDIPEGYSVSREKKERFSLILESASTNQTSMYLCAGGGTNTEAFFGQGTRLTVV.